This TCR beta chain was sequenced during a study of shared T cell receptors in the human thymus. This table comes from immunoSEQ multiplex PCR, and its TCRdb copy is limited to in-frame clones, with some not included. Of about 540,000 clones listed, around 78% are singletons. J lost 0 bases, V lost 4 bases, and 6 bases had no gene match. The germline V gene has CDR1 MNHEY and CDR2 SMNVEV (reference sequence). CDR3 length: 16 amino acids. This clone turned up a few times. The sample was also linked to a second study, of human thymus T cells. This second study says: Resections from corrective heart surgery provided thymus tissue.

Specimen: thymocytes. The TCR sequence derives from a boy younger than two with a congenital heart defect. This sequence joins TRBV27 and TRBJ2-3, with 8 positions matching TRBD2. The CDR3, as DNA: TGTGCCAGCAGTTCGATCACTAGCGGCAGCACAGATACGCAGTATTTT. Its protein is CASSSITSGSTDTQYF.